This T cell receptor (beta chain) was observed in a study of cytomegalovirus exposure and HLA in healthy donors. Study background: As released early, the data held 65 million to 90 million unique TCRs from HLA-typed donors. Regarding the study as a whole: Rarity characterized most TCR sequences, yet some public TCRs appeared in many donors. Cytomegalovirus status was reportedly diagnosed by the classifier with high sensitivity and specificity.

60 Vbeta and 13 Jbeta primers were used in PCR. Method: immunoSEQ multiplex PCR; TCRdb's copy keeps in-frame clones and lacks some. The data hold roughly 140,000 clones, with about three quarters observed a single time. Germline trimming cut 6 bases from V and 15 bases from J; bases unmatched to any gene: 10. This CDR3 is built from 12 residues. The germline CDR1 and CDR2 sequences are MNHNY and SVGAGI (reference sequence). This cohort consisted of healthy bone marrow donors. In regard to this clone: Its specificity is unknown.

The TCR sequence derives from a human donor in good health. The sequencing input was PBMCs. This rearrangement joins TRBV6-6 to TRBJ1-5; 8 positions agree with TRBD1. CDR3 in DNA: TGTGCCAGCAGACGGACAGGGCAGGAAACGCATTTT. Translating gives CASRRTGQETHF.